The 9 T cell receptor beta chains below all came from one sample that was sequenced in a study of T cells expressing NK-cell markers. With the 5' RACE reads reprocessed, TCRdb shows one record per CDR3 protein and no DNA. Here the sample table reports fewer than 400,000 distinct CDR3 sequences. Sequences were obtained from blood T cells: a sorted CD56 or NKG2C T cell subset, CD4+ or CD8+ T cells, or bulk PBMC T cells (not recorded which). These receptors originate from a woman in her 50s in good health.

This sequence joins TRBV24-1 and TRBJ1-1; TCRdb's assignment of TRBD1 cannot be checked, as there is no DNA. The germline V gene has CDR1 KGHDR and CDR2 SFDVKD. The CDR3 totals 15 residues. The CDR3 reads CATKDRAAGNTEAFF.

The CDR3 loop is CAISERGEPQHF. The chain combines TRBV10-3 with TRBJ1-5; with no DNA, the TCRdb D assignment of TRBD1 cannot be verified. CDR3 length: 12 residues. Per germline, CDR1 ENHRY and CDR2 SYGVKD.

The chain joins TRBV20-1 to TRBJ2-5; with no DNA, the TCRdb D assignment of TRBD2 cannot be verified. In germline, CDR1 is DFQATT, CDR2 SNEGSKA (reference sequence). The CDR3 spans 12 residues. CDR3 sequence: CSIGPSVETQYF.

The V call is TRBV12-3 or TRBV12-4, the J call TRBJ2-1; with no DNA, the TCRdb D assignment of TRBD2 cannot be verified. This CDR3 spans 15 amino acids. The CDR3 here is CASSRSGREYNEQFF.

The chain joins TRBV6-1 to TRBJ2-5. Looked up from germline, CDR1 is MNHNS and CDR2 is SASEGT. The CDR3 runs to 14 residues. CDR3 in amino acids: CASSERGFQETQYF.

The J gene is TRBJ1-1, the V gene TRBV12-3 or TRBV12-4. This CDR3 comprises 12 residues. The CDR3 protein is CASSEALTEAFF.

This rearrangement joins TRBV11-2 to TRBJ2-2; TCRdb reports TRBD2, a call that lacks DNA to check it against. The CDR3 is made up of 16 amino acids. The germline V gene encodes CDR1 SGHAT and CDR2 FQNNGV. The CDR3 here is CASSLDQVGRTGELFF.

The J gene is TRBJ2-1, the V gene TRBV5-1; TCRdb returns TRBD1, unconfirmable since there is no DNA. CDR1 is SGHRS, CDR2 YFSETQ, per germline. The CDR3 length is 15 residues. The CDR3 region is CASSAGTGFHNEQFF.

The chain joins TRBV12-3 or TRBV12-4 to TRBJ1-5; there is no DNA to check the TCRdb D call of TRBD1. The CDR3 totals 15 residues. The CDR3 is CASSFRPGNNQPQHF.